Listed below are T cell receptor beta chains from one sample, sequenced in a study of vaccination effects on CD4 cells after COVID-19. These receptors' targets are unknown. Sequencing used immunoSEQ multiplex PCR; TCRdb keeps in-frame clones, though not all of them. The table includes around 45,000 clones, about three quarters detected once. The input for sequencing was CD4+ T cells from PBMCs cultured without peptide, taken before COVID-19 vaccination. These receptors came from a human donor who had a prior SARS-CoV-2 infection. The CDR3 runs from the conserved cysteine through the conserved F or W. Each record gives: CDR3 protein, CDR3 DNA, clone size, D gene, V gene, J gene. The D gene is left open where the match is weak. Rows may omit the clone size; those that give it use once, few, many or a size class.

CDR3: CASSRDSEQFF; DNA: TGTGCCAGCAGTCGGGACTCCGAGCAGTTCTTC; size: NA; D: NA; V: TRBV2; J: TRBJ2-1
CDR3: CASSWSLAGTQYF; DNA: TGTGCCAGCAGTTGGAGCCTGGCTGGTACGCAGTATTTT; size: NA; D: NA; V: TRBV12-3/TRBV12-4; J: TRBJ2-3
CDR3: CASSLVGVHQPQHF; DNA: TGTGCCAGCAGTTTGGTAGGGGTTCATCAGCCCCAGCATTTT; size: NA; D: NA; V: TRBV27; J: TRBJ1-5
CDR3: CATSDRGGPRPGTDTQYF; DNA: TGTGCCACCAGTGATCGCGGAGGGCCGCGTCCGGGAACAGATACGCAGTATTTT; size: NA; D: NA; V: TRBV24-1; J: TRBJ2-3
CDR3: CASSQGTELTEAFF; DNA: TGTGCCAGCAGCCAAGGGACAGAGCTGACTGAAGCTTTCTTT; size: NA; D: TRBD1; V: TRBV5-6; J: TRBJ1-1
CDR3: CASSIWAGGTDTQYF; DNA: TGTGCCAGTAGTATATGGGCGGGAGGGACAGATACGCAGTATTTT; size: NA; D: TRBD2; V: TRBV19; J: TRBJ2-3
CDR3: CASSWALSSYNEQFF; DNA: TGTGCCAGCAGTTGGGCTCTGAGCTCCTACAATGAGCAGTTCTTC; size: few; D: NA; V: TRBV2; J: TRBJ2-1
CDR3: CASSGLAGNTGELFF; DNA: TGTGCCAGTAGCGGACTAGCGGGGAACACCGGGGAGCTGTTTTTT; size: NA; D: TRBD2; V: TRBV19; J: TRBJ2-2
CDR3: CASSVTLGGDYGYTF; DNA: TGTGCCAGCAGCGTGACCCTAGGGGGCGACTATGGCTACACCTTC; size: once; D: TRBD1; V: TRBV9; J: TRBJ1-2
CDR3: CASSLGGQGNQPQHF; DNA: TGCGCCAGCAGCTTGGGTGGACAGGGCAATCAGCCCCAGCATTTT; size: few; D: TRBD1; V: TRBV5-1; J: TRBJ1-5
CDR3: CASSQDGTPSYEQYF; DNA: TGCGCCAGCAGCCAAGATGGGACACCCTCCTACGAGCAGTACTTC; size: NA; D: NA; V: TRBV4-3; J: TRBJ2-7
CDR3: CASSQRGQTYNEQFF; DNA: TGTGCCAGCAGTCAAAGGGGACAGACATACAATGAGCAGTTCTTC; size: NA; D: TRBD1; V: TRBV7-8; J: TRBJ2-1
CDR3: CASSLSSGGPDTQYF; DNA: TGTGCCAGCAGCTTATCTAGCGGGGGCCCAGATACGCAGTATTTT; size: NA; D: TRBD2; V: TRBV11-3; J: TRBJ2-3
CDR3: CATSREGGGPYEQYF; DNA: TGTGCCACCAGCAGAGAAGGCGGGGGCCCCTACGAGCAGTACTTC; size: NA; D: NA; V: TRBV15; J: TRBJ2-7
CDR3: CAISRLGQGVTYEQYF; DNA: TGTGCCATCAGCAGGCTGGGGCAGGGAGTTACCTACGAGCAGTACTTC; size: NA; D: NA; V: TRBV10-3; J: TRBJ2-7
CDR3: CASSLLGVSYEQYF; DNA: TGCGCCAGCAGCTTACTCGGGGTATCCTACGAGCAGTACTTC; size: NA; D: NA; V: TRBV5-1; J: TRBJ2-7
CDR3: CASSPVAGGRYEQYF; DNA: TGTGCCAGCAGCCCAGTAGCGGGAGGGAGGTACGAGCAGTACTTC; size: NA; D: TRBD2; V: TRBV3-1/TRBV3-2; J: TRBJ2-7
CDR3: CAISEFGGDTGELFF; DNA: TGTGCCATCAGTGAGTTTGGGGGGGACACCGGGGAGCTGTTTTTT; size: NA; D: TRBD2; V: TRBV10-3; J: TRBJ2-2
CDR3: CASSEVDRASNQPQHF; DNA: TGTGCCAGCAGTGAAGTGGACAGGGCAAGCAATCAGCCCCAGCATTTT; size: once; D: TRBD1; V: TRBV6-1; J: TRBJ1-5
CDR3: CAWSVGYNSPLHF; DNA: TGTGCCTGGAGTGTAGGGTATAATTCACCCCTCCACTTT; size: NA; D: NA; V: TRBV30; J: TRBJ1-6
CDR3: CASSQELGGSYNEQFF; DNA: TGTGCCAGCTCGCAAGAGCTTGGGGGTTCCTACAATGAGCAGTTCTTC; size: NA; D: NA; V: TRBV18; J: TRBJ2-1
CDR3: CASSPPLRGPTFSYNEQFF; DNA: TGTGCCAGCAGCCCCCCGTTGCGGGGGCCAACGTTCTCCTACAATGAGCAGTTCTTC; size: NA; D: NA; V: TRBV9; J: TRBJ2-1
CDR3: CASSRRGGLGYGYTF; DNA: TGTGCCAGCAGCCGGAGGGGGGGCCTTGGCTATGGCTACACCTTC; size: few; D: NA; V: TRBV6-5; J: TRBJ1-2
CDR3: CASSLVGTGEPNEQFF; DNA: TGTGCCAGCAGCTTAGTTGGGACAGGGGAACCCAATGAGCAGTTCTTC; size: NA; D: TRBD1; V: TRBV7-8; J: TRBJ2-1
CDR3: CASSLGAGGSGHQPQHF; DNA: TGTGCCAGCAGCTTAGGGGCAGGGGGCTCGGGACATCAGCCCCAGCATTTT; size: NA; D: TRBD1; V: TRBV11-2; J: TRBJ1-5
CDR3: CASSPGGTGGLNTEAFF; DNA: TGTGCCAGCAGTCCGGGGGGGACAGGGGGCCTGAACACTGAAGCTTTCTTT; size: NA; D: TRBD1; V: TRBV6-6; J: TRBJ1-1
CDR3: CASSQDRDSGYNEQFF; DNA: TGTGCCAGCAGCCAGGACCGGGACAGCGGATACAATGAGCAGTTCTTC; size: NA; D: TRBD1; V: TRBV7-2; J: TRBJ2-1